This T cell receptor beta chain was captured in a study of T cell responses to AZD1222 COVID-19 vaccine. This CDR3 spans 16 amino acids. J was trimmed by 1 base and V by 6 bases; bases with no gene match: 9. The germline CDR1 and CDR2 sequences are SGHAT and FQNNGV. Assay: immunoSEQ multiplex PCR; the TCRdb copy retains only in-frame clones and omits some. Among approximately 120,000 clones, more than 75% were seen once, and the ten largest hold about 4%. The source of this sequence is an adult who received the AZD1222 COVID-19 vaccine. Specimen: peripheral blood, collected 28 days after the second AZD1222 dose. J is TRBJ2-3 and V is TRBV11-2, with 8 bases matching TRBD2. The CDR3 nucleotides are TGTGCCAGCAGTCCAGCGGGAGCGTATGGCACAGATACGCAGTATTTT. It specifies CASSPAGAYGTDTQYF.